This TCR beta chain was obtained from a study of blood T cell repertoires in COVID-19. Losses at the gene ends were 1 base for V and 4 bases for J; bases not matched to a gene: 7. This CDR3 region has 17 residues. CDR1 and CDR2 from the germline V gene are SGHTA and FQGNSA. Assay used: immunoSEQ multiplex PCR; TCRdb lists only in-frame clones, some missing. The data contain 80,000 to 95,000 clones, under 90% of them seen just once; the ten biggest clones take up 44%. V is TRBV7-2 and J is TRBJ2-2, with 9 bases that match TRBD2. Sequencing was performed on peripheral blood. The sequence derives from a man older than 75 with acute or convalescent COVID-19. CDR3 amino acids: CASSLVSGSSGTGELFF. DNA for the CDR3: TGTGCCAGCAGCTTAGTTAGCGGGAGTTCAGGCACCGGGGAGCTGTTTTTT.